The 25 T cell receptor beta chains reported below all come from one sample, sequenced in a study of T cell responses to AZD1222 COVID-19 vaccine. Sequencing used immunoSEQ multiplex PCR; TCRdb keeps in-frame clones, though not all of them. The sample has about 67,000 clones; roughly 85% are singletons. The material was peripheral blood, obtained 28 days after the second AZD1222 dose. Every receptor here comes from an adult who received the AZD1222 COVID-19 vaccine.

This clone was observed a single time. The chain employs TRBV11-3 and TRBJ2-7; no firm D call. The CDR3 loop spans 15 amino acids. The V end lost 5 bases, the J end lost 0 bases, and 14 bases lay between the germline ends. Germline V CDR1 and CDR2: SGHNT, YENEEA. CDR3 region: CASSPGPSSSYEQYF. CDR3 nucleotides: TGTGCCAGCAGCCCAGGCCCGAGTAGCTCCTACGAGCAGTACTTC.

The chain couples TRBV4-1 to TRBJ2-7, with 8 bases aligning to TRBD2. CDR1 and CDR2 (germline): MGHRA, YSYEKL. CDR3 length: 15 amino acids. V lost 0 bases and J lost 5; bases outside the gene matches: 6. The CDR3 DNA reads TGCGCCAGCAGCCAAGAGTTCCGGGGGGGCCACGAGCAGTACTTC. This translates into CASSQEFRGGHEQYF.

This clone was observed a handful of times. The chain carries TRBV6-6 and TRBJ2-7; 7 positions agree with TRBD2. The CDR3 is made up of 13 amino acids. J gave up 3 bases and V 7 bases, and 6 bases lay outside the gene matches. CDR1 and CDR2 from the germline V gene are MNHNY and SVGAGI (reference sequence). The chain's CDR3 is CASTHGDYYEQYF. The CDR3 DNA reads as TGTGCCAGCACCCACGGGGACTACTACGAGCAGTACTTC.

CDR3 bases: TGTGCCAGCAGTTACTCGGGAAGGAGACCTCTCTATGGCTACACCTTC. This translates into CASSYSGRRPLYGYTF. This sequence joins TRBV6-2 or TRBV6-3 and TRBJ1-2, with D hard to call. The ends were cut back, 0 bases at V and 4 bases at J, with 15 bases in the middle. The germline V gene encodes CDR1 MNHEY and CDR2 SVGEGT. CDR3 size: 16 residues.

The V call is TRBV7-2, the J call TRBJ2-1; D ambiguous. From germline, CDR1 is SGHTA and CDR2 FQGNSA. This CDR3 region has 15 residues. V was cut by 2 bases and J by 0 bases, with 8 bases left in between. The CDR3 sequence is CASSLSLSSYNEQFF. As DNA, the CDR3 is TGTGCCAGCAGCTTATCGCTGAGCTCCTACAATGAGCAGTTCTTC. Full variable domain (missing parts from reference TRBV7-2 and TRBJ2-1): GAGVSQSPSNKVTEKGKDVELRCDPISGHTALYWYRQSLGQGLEFLIYFQGNSAPDKSGLPSDRFSAERTGGSVSTLTIQRTQQEDSAVYLCASSLSLSSYNEQFFGPGTRLTVL.

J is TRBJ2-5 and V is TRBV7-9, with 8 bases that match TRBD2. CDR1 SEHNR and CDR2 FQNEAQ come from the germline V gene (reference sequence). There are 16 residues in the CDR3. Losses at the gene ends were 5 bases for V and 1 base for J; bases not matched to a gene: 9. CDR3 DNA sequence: TGTGCCAGCAGCCAGAGGCCGGGGGGGCGCCAAGAGACCCAGTACTTC. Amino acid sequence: CASSQRPGGRQETQYF.

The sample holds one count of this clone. As DNA, the CDR3 is TGTGCCAGTAGGAGAGGGTTCACAGGGGATTTAGGTGAAGCTTTCTTT. Encoded protein: CASRRGFTGDLGEAFF. The J gene is TRBJ1-1, the V gene TRBV19, with 7 nucleotides matching TRBD1. Germline CDR1 reads LNHDA; CDR2 reads SQIVND (reference sequence). The trim removed 6 bases at V and 7 bases at J, leaving 17 bases unmatched. CDR3 size: 16 residues.

The CDR3 is CASSVTNYGYTF. The CDR3 DNA is TGTGCCAGCAGCGTAACTAACTATGGCTACACCTTC. The chain has TRBV9 and TRBJ1-2, with D hard to call. This CDR3 region has 12 residues. CDR1 is SGDLS, CDR2 YYNGEE, per germline. The V and J ends lost 1 base and 0 bases respectively, with 1 base between them.

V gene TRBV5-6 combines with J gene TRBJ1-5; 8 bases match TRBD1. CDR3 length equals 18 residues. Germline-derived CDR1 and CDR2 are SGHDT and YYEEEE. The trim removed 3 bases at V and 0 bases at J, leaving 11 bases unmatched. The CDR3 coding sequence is TGTGCCAGCAGCTCCAGAGACAGGGGAGTCGATAGCAATCAGCCCCAGCATTTT. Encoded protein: CASSSRDRGVDSNQPQHF.

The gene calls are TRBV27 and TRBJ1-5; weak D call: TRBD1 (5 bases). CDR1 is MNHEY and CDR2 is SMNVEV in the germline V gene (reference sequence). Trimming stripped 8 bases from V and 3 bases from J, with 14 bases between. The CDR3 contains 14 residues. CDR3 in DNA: TGTGCCAGCGCCTCGCAGGGCGCCAATCAGCCCCAGCATTTT. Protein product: CASASQGANQPQHF.

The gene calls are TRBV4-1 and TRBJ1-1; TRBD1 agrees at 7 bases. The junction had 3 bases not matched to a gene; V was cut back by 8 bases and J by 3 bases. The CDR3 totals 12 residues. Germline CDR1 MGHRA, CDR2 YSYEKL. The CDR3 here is CASGQGDTEAFF. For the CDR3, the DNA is TGCGCCAGCGGGCAGGGGGACACTGAAGCTTTCTTT.

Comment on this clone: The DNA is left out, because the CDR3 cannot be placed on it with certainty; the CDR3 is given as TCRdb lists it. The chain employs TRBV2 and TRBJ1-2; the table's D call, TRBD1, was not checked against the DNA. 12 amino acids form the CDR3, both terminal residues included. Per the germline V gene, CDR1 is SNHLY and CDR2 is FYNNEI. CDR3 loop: CASSVGEGADTF.

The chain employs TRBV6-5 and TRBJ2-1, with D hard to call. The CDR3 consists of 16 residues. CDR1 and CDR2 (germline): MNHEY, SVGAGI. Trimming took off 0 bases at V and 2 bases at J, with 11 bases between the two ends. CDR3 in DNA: TGTGCCAGCAGTTACTCCCAAGATGTGCCCTACAATGAGCAGTTCTTC. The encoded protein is CASSYSQDVPYNEQFF.

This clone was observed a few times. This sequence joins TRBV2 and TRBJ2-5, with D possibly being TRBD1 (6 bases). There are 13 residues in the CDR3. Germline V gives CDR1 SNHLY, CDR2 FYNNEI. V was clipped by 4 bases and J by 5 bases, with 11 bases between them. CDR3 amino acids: CASSVGARETQYF. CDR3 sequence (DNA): TGTGCCAGCAGTGTGGGGGCTAGGGAGACCCAGTACTTC.

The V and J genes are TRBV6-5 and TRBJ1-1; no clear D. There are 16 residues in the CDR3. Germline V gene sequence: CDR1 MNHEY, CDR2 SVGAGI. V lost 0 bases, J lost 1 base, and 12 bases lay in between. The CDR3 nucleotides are TGTGCCAGCAGTTACTCTGCGATAAGAAAGAACACTGAAGCTTTCTTT. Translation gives CASSYSAIRKNTEAFF.

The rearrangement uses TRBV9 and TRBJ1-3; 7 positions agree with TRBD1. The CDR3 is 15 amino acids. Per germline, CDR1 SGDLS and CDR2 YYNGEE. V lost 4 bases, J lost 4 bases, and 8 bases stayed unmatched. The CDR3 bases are TGTGCCAGCAGCATTTCGACAGGGTTGGGAAACACCATATATTTT. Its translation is CASSISTGLGNTIYF.

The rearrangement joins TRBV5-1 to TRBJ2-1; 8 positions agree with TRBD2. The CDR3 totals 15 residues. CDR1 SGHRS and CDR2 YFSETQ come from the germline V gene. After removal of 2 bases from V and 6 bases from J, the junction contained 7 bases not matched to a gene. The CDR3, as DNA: TGCGCCAGCAGCTTCGTTAGCGGGGTCGTCAATGAGCAGTTCTTC. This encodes CASSFVSGVVNEQFF.

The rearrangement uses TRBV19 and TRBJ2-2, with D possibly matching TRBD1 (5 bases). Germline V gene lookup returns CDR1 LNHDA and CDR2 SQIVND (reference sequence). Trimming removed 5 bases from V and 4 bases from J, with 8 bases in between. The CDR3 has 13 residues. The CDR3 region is CASSRQLTGELFF. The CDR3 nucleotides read TGTGCCAGTAGTCGACAGCTCACCGGGGAGCTGTTTTTT. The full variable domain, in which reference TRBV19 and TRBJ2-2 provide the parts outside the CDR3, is DGGITQSPKYLFRKEGQNVTLSCEQNLNHDAMYWYRQDPGQGLRLIYYSQIVNDFQKGDIAEGYSVSREKKESFPLTVTSAQKNPTAFYLCASSRQLTGELFFGEGSRLTVL.

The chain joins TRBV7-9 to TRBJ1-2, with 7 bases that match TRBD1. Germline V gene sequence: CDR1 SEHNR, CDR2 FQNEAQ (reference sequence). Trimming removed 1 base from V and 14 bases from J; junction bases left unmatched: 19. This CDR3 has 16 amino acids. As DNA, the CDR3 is TGTGCCAGCAGCTTAGACGCCCGGTGGACAGGCCCAAAGTCGACCTTC. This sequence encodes CASSLDARWTGPKSTF.

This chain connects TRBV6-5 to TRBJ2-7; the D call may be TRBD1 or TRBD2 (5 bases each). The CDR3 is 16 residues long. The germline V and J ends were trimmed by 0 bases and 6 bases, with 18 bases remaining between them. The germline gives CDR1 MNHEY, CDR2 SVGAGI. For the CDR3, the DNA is TGTGCCAGCAGTTACTCTTACTCGAGGGGCAGAGGCGAGCAGTACTTC. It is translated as CASSYSYSRGRGEQYF.

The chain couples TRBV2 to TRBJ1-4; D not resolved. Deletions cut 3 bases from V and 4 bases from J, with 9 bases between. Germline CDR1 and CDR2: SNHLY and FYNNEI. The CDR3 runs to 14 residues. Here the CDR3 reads CASSDPGDNEKLFF. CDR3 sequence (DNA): TGTGCCAGCAGTGACCCAGGAGATAATGAAAAACTGTTTTTT.

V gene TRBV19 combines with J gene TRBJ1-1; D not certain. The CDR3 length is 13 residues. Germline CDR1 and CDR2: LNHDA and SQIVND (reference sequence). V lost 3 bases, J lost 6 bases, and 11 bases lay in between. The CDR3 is CASSIQEDAEAFF. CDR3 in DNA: TGTGCCAGTAGTATCCAAGAAGACGCTGAAGCTTTCTTT.

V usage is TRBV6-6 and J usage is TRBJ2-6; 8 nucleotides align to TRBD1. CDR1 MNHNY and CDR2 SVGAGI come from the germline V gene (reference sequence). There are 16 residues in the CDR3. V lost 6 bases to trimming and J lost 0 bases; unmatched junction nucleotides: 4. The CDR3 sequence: CASSGDRTSGANVLTF. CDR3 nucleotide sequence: TGTGCCAGCAGCGGGGACAGGACCTCTGGGGCCAACGTCCTGACTTTC.

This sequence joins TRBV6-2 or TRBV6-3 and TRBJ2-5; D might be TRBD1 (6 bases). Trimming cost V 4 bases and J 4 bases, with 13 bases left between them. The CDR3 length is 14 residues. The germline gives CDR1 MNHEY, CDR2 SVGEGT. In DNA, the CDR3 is TGTGCCAGCAGTTCGTTGGGACAAATAGAGACCCAGTACTTC. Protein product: CASSSLGQIETQYF.

In DNA form, the CDR3 reads TGTGCCAGCAGTTCTCGACAGGGGGTGGGGACCGGGGAGCTGTTTTTT. This sequence encodes CASSSRQGVGTGELFF. This sequence joins TRBV7-6 and TRBJ2-2; 9 bases are shared with TRBD1. The CDR3 covers 16 residues. Germline V CDR1 and CDR2: SGHVS, FNYEAQ. V lost 6 bases and J lost 5; bases outside the gene matches: 10.